Listed below are T cell receptor beta chains from one sample, sequenced in a study of T cell responses to AZD1222 COVID-19 vaccine. The repertoire was sequenced with immunoSEQ multiplex PCR; TCRdb's copy has only in-frame clones and lacks some. Among roughly 140,000 clones listed, roughly nine tenths were seen once. The source material was peripheral blood, sampled 28 days after the second AZD1222 dose. These receptors originate from an adult who received the AZD1222 COVID-19 vaccine. Both conserved end residues are part of each CDR3. D genes are given only for firm matches. Size is omitted from some rows. Given values are once, few, many or a class for expanded clones.

>TRBJ2-3|TRBV15|TRBD2|.
CATSRTAGATDTQYF
TGTGCCACCAGCAGAACTGCGGGAGCGACAGATACGCAGTATTTT
>TRBJ1-6|TRBV30|TRBD1|.
CAWGAGAGGFLLTSPLHF
TGTGCCTGGGGAGCCGGGGCAGGGGGCTTTCTTTTGACTTCACCCCTCCACTTT
>TRBJ1-4|TRBV10-3|.|.
CARPSSDATNEKLFF
TGTGCCAGGCCTTCGTCAGATGCAACTAATGAAAAACTGTTTTTT
>TRBJ2-2|TRBV4-1|TRBD2|.
CASSQPGLAGGTGELFF
TGCGCCAGCAGCCAACCGGGACTAGCGGGTGGCACCGGGGAGCTGTTTTTT
>TRBJ1-1|TRBV29-1|.|.
CSGFNTEAFF
TGCAGCGGTTTCAACACTGAAGCTTTCTTT
>TRBJ1-3|TRBV5-1|TRBD1|once
CASSRSGTGVGNTIYF
TGCGCCAGCAGCAGATCTGGGACAGGGGTTGGAAACACCATATATTTT
>TRBJ2-1|TRBV5-1|TRBD2|.
CASSLALAAYNEQFF
TGCGCCAGCAGCTTGGCCCTAGCGGCCTACAATGAGCAGTTCTTC
>TRBJ1-3|TRBV30|TRBD1|.
CAWSVFQGAPGNTIYF
TGTGCCTGGAGTGTATTCCAGGGGGCGCCTGGAAACACCATATATTTT
>TRBJ2-1|TRBV2|.|.
CASRPGSLGEQFF
TGTGCCAGCAGGCCGGGGAGTCTCGGTGAGCAGTTCTTC
>TRBJ2-1|TRBV27|TRBD2|.
CASSPLLGGRIYNEQFF
TGTGCCAGCAGTCCCCTTCTTGGCGGGAGAATTTACAATGAGCAGTTCTTC
>TRBJ2-5|TRBV28|TRBD2|.
CASSSRLAGGKTQYF
TGTGCCAGCAGTTCGAGACTAGCGGGGGGTAAGACCCAGTACTTC
>TRBJ1-4|TRBV29-1|.|.
CSVAGMRGEKLFF
TGCAGCGTTGCGGGCATGAGGGGTGAAAAACTGTTTTTT
>TRBJ2-5|TRBV20-1|.|.
CSASYETQYF
TGCAGTGCTAGTTATGAGACCCAGTACTTC
>TRBJ1-2|TRBV24-1|.|.
CATSDFRVGYTF
TGTGCCACCAGTGACTTCAGGGTTGGCTACACCTTC
>TRBJ1-1|TRBV7-8|.|.
CASSLGRGNTEAFF
TGTGCCAGCAGCTTAGGCCGGGGGAACACTGAAGCTTTCTTT
>TRBJ2-2|TRBV9|.|.
CASSVGQPNTGELFF
TGTGCCAGCAGCGTAGGACAGCCGAACACCGGGGAGCTGTTTTTT
>TRBJ2-5|TRBV6-1|TRBD2|once
CASSDPLTSGGSGTQYF
TGTGCCAGCAGTGATCCCTTGACTAGCGGGGGGTCGGGGACCCAGTACTTC
>TRBJ2-7|TRBV2|.|.
CASSEGGEQYF
TGTGCCAGCAGCGAGGGTGGCGAGCAGTACTTC
>TRBJ2-1|TRBV5-1|TRBD2|.
CASSLAVSASGYNEQFF
TGCGCCAGCAGCTTGGCGGTATCGGCTAGCGGTTACAATGAGCAGTTCTTC
>TRBJ1-6|TRBV29-1|.|.
CSGDNSPLHF
TGCAGCGGAGATAATTCACCCCTCCACTTT
>TRBJ1-6|TRBV6-4|.|.
CASSETVVNSPLHF
TGTGCCAGCAGTGAAACAGTGGTGAATTCACCCCTCCACTTT
>TRBJ2-2|TRBV6-6|TRBD1|.
CASLGGQVDGGELFF
TGTGCCAGCTTGGGGGGACAGGTCGACGGCGGGGAGCTGTTTTTT
>TRBJ2-5|TRBV27|.|once
CASRPIQETQYF
TGTGCCAGCAGGCCTATCCAAGAGACCCAGTACTTC
>TRBJ1-5|TRBV28|TRBD1|.
CASNRGLGQPQHF
TGTGCCAGCAACAGGGGGTTGGGTCAGCCCCAGCATTTT
>TRBJ1-2|TRBV28|.|.
CASSPLTGYGYTF
TGTGCCAGCAGTCCGTTGACAGGTTATGGCTACACCTTC
>TRBJ1-5|TRBV6-5|.|.
CASSPMGGQGQPQHF
TGTGCCAGCAGTCCGATGGGGGGCCAGGGGCAGCCCCAGCATTTT
>TRBJ1-1|TRBV6-5|TRBD1|.
CASSYGGGGWTEAFF
TGTGCCAGCAGTTACGGCGGAGGGGGCTGGACTGAAGCTTTCTTT
>TRBJ2-5|TRBV20-1|.|.
CSARGLETQYF
TGCAGTGCTAGAGGTTTAGAGACCCAGTACTTC
>TRBJ2-1|TRBV14|.|.
CASSQVLGYNEQFF
TGTGCCAGCAGCCAAGTTCTCGGCTACAATGAGCAGTTCTTC
>TRBJ1-3|TRBV4-1|.|once
CASSHPGRGGGNTIYF
TGCGCCAGCAGCCACCCCGGGCGGGGAGGTGGAAACACCATATATTTT
>TRBJ2-3|TRBV7-9|TRBD1|.
CASSLGQGVDTQYF
TGTGCCAGCAGCTTAGGACAGGGCGTAGATACGCAGTATTTT
>TRBJ1-4|TRBV28|TRBD1|once
CASRTGVYEKLFF
TGTGCCAGCAGGACAGGGGTATATGAAAAACTGTTTTTT
>TRBJ2-2|TRBV9|.|.
CASSGRLAGELFF
TGTGCCAGCAGCGGACGACTAGCCGGGGAGCTGTTTTTT
>TRBJ1-2|TRBV6-5|TRBD1|.
CASTRTGSGYGYTF
TGTGCCAGCACCAGGACAGGGTCGGGCTATGGCTACACCTTC
>TRBJ1-2|TRBV13|TRBD1|.
CASSLVSAGQRNYGYTF
TGTGCCAGCAGCTTAGTCTCAGCGGGACAGAGAAACTATGGCTACACCTTC
>TRBJ1-6|TRBV7-2|.|.
CASSLLSGNNSPLHF
TGTGCCAGCAGCTTACTGTCGGGGAATAATTCACCCCTCCACTTT
>TRBJ1-5|TRBV6-1|.|.
CASSEVWQGLQPQHF
TGTGCCAGCAGTGAAGTATGGCAGGGGTTACAGCCCCAGCATTTT
>TRBJ1-4|TRBV7-6|.|once
CASSSTGGTNEKLFF
TGTGCCAGCAGCTCCACAGGTGGAACTAATGAAAAACTGTTTTTT
>TRBJ1-2|TRBV7-8|.|.
CASSLTRGFNYGYTF
TGTGCCAGCAGCTTAACCAGGGGCTTTAACTATGGCTACACCTTC
>TRBJ1-4|TRBV29-1|.|.
CSGGDGGGEKLFF
TGCAGCGGGGGCGACGGGGGAGGCGAAAAACTGTTTTTT
>TRBJ2-5|TRBV19|.|.
CASRKQGQETQYF
TGTGCCAGTAGAAAACAGGGCCAAGAGACCCAGTACTTC
>TRBJ2-2|TRBV19|TRBD1|.
CASSPAGTGAPNTGELFF
TGTGCCAGTAGTCCCGCCGGGACAGGGGCCCCCAACACCGGGGAGCTGTTTTTT